This TCR beta chain was obtained from a study of T cells in Graves' hyperthyroidism and ophthalmopathy. V gave up 1 base and J gave up 0 bases; unmatched junction bases: 1. The V gene's germline CDR1 is MGHRA and CDR2 YSYEKL. The length of the CDR3 is 15 residues. RNA transcripts provided the source from which TCR beta CDR3 regions were amplified. When the TCR CDR3 underwent first-round RT-PCR, the HTBI primer set was used. TCRdb redid the calling of the multiplex PCR reads with MiXCR, one entry per CDR3 protein. Counted here are roughly 740,000 distinct CDR3 sequences, over 15% occurring once; the ten biggest clones make up roughly 8%. Hyperthyroidism in the patients, aged 18 to 65, was newly diagnosed and under 2 months in duration.

V gene TRBV4-1 combines with J gene TRBJ2-7; the match to TRBD2 covers 9 bases. The sequence came from a man aged 18 to 29 with Graves' hyperthyroidism. Material: blood. CDR3 coding DNA: TGCGCCAGCAGCCAAGGACTAGCGGTCTCCTACGAGCAGTACTTC. Protein sequence: CASSQGLAVSYEQYF.